This entry is about one T cell receptor beta chain. Germline CDR1 and CDR2: SNHLY and FYNNEI. The CDR3 loop spans 15 amino acids. The V end was cut by 2 bases, the J end by 0 bases, with 8 bases between. This table comes from immunoSEQ multiplex PCR, and its TCRdb copy is limited to in-frame clones, with some not included. The sample has 150,000 to 200,000 clones, around 81% seen once. The data originate from a study of blood T cell repertoires in COVID-19. The wider study: COVID-19 samples collected from the United States, Italy and Spain covered acute and convalescent phases. In each case, the material was cDNA or gDNA derived from T cells, B-cell-depleted T cells, or PBMCs.

The sequenced sample was peripheral blood. The V and J genes are TRBV2 and TRBJ2-1; D may be TRBD2 (5 bases). The clonotype was recovered from a man in his fifties or sixties with active or convalescent COVID-19. CDR3 bases: TGTGCCAGCAGTGAAACGGGGAGCTCCTACAATGAGCAGTTCTTC. Residues: CASSETGSSYNEQFF. Using reference TRBV2 and TRBJ2-1 for the parts outside the CDR3, the full variable domain is EPEVTQTPSHQVTQMGQEVILRCVPISNHLYFYWYRQILGQKVEFLVSFYNNEISEKSEIFDDQFSVERPDGSNFTLKIRSTKLEDSAMYFCASSETGSSYNEQFFGPGTRLTVL.